Listed here is a single T cell receptor beta chain. CDR1 and CDR2 (germline): MNHNS, SASEGT. The CDR3 has 16 amino acids. Trimming pared 4 bases from V and 8 bases from J, leaving 20 bases between. These data are taken from a study of blood T cell repertoires in COVID-19. For the study at large: The United States, Italy and Spain provided the acute and convalescent COVID-19 samples.

Per the authors' pipeline: Estimates of nucleated cell counts were drawn from the amplification of reference gene primers. The data were produced by immunoSEQ multiplex PCR, yet TCRdb's version contains in-frame clones alone and is incomplete. V, J and clone size were drawn from that table, and D and trimming were deduced from the DNA. Among about 100,000 clones listed, approximately 93% were seen once. This clonotype was sampled from a man aged 45 to 65 with active COVID-19. Sequencing used peripheral blood. The rearrangement joins TRBV6-1 to TRBJ1-4; D remains ambiguous. In DNA, the CDR3 is TGTGCCAGCAGTGGTGAGCGACTCCCGACGCGGGAAAAACTGTTTTTT. Translation gives CASSGERLPTREKLFF.